The clone carrying this T cell receptor beta chain was recorded many times. These data come from a study of early T cells in non-severe SARS-CoV-2 infection. TCRdb reanalysed the 5' RACE reads using MiXCR and keeps one entry per CDR3 protein. The data hold 30,000 or so distinct CDR3 sequences, with around 5.8% observed a single time. The sample was whole blood. The TCR comes from an adult who was a healthcare worker with PCR-confirmed SARS-CoV-2 infection or an uninfected control (not recorded which).

The CDR3 DNA is TGTGCCAGTAGTATCGAAAGGACGGATGGCTACACCTTC. Protein: CASSIERTDGYTF. V usage is TRBV19 and J usage is TRBJ1-2; D is unresolved. Germline CDR1 LNHDA, CDR2 SQIVND (reference sequence). This CDR3 comprises 13 residues. V lost 3 bases, J lost 6 bases, and 11 bases lay in between.